This passage covers 18 T cell receptor beta chains from one sample sequenced in a study of early T cells in non-severe SARS-CoV-2 infection. Each CDR3 protein gets one entry after TCRdb re-called the 5' RACE reads with MiXCR. Found here are approximately 80,000 distinct CDR3 sequences, about 10% of them singletons; the top ten hold around 12%. The sequencing used whole blood, collected at baseline. These receptors were collected from an adult who was a healthcare worker with PCR-confirmed SARS-CoV-2 infection or an uninfected control (not recorded which).

This clonotype was observed a handful of times. The gene calls are TRBV5-1 and TRBJ2-1; D perhaps matches TRBD1 (6 bases). The germline CDR1 and CDR2 sequences are SGHRS and YFSETQ. V dropped 2 bases and J dropped 7 bases, with 7 bases sitting between them. This CDR3 contains 12 residues. The CDR3 DNA sequence: TGCGCCAGCAGCTTCCAGGGGAATGAGCAGTTCTTC. This sequence encodes CASSFQGNEQFF.

Notes on this clonotype: A clone one base away is much larger, so this may be a read error. CDR3: CASSPGQLLDTQYF. CDR3 nucleotide sequence: TGTGCCAGCAGCCCGGGACAGTTGTTAGATACGCAGTATTTT. The chain combines TRBV14 with TRBJ2-3; 7 bases agree with TRBD1. The V segment lost 4 bases and the J segment 5 bases; nucleotides outside the gene matches: 6. Germline loops: CDR1 SGHDN, CDR2 FVKESK. The CDR3 consists of 14 residues.

In its sample, this clonotype was seen a few times. CDR3 residues: CASSLVSSSAGEQFF. The CDR3 DNA reads TGTGCCAGCAGCTTAGTCAGTTCCTCCGCTGGTGAGCAGTTCTTC. The chain links TRBV7-8 to TRBJ2-1, with D uncertain. CDR1 is SGHVS and CDR2 is FQNEAQ in the germline V gene. V lost 1 base and J lost 9, with 16 bases in between. This CDR3 comprises 15 residues.

This clonotype came up many times. The V gene is TRBV28, the J gene TRBJ2-4; weak D call: TRBD1 (5 bases). CDR1 and CDR2 from the germline V gene are MDHEN and SYDVKM. The V end lost 7 bases, the J end lost 0 bases, and 13 bases lay between the germline ends. The CDR3 contains 15 residues. Here the CDR3 reads CASKPQGEAKNIQYF. The CDR3 region has the DNA TGTGCCAGCAAACCTCAAGGGGAAGCCAAAAACATTCAGTACTTC.

The V call is TRBV12-3 or TRBV12-4, the J call TRBJ2-3, with 10 positions matching TRBD2. The V segment lost 5 bases and the J segment 4 bases; nucleotides outside the gene matches: 9. This CDR3 is built from 16 residues. The CDR3 loop is CASSPPSGGAPDTQYF. CDR3 nucleotide sequence: TGTGCCAGCAGTCCCCCCAGCGGGGGGGCCCCAGATACGCAGTATTTT.

This clonotype was counted at least ten times. The chain uses TRBV6-4 and TRBJ2-3, with 8 bases that match TRBD2. V was pared by 0 bases and J by 5 bases, with 4 bases of the junction left unmatched. The CDR3 has 15 residues. CDR1 MRHNA and CDR2 SNTAGT come from the germline V gene. The CDR3 DNA is TGTGCCAGCAGTGACTCGGCGGGGGGAGGAGATACGCAGTATTTT. This translates into CASSDSAGGGDTQYF.

V is TRBV7-9 and J is TRBJ2-3; possible D gene TRBD2, 6 bases. There are 14 residues in the CDR3. The V end lost 2 bases, the J end lost 4 bases, and 10 bases lay between the germline ends. Germline CDR1 and CDR2: SEHNR and FQNEAQ (reference sequence). The CDR3 nucleotides read TGTGCCAGCAGCTTACGCGGGGTTGCAGATACGCAGTATTTT. Translation gives CASSLRGVADTQYF.

In this sample, this clonotype turned up many times. This chain uses TRBV5-1 with TRBJ2-2, with unresolved D. The V end lost 1 base, the J end lost 6 bases, and 7 bases lay between the germline ends. This CDR3 has 13 residues. From germline, CDR1 is SGHRS and CDR2 YFSETQ. This CDR3 is CASSLMNAGELFF. The CDR3 nucleotides read TGCGCCAGCAGCTTGATGAATGCCGGGGAGCTGTTTTTT.

At least ten counts were recorded for this clonotype. The chain employs TRBV7-8 and TRBJ2-2; D is unresolved. The germline V gene encodes CDR1 SGHVS and CDR2 FQNEAQ. The V end lost 6 bases, the J end lost 6 bases, and 8 bases lay between the germline ends. There are 12 residues in the CDR3. As DNA, the CDR3 is TGTGCCAGCAGTCAACTACCCGGGGAGCTGTTTTTT. Encoded protein: CASSQLPGELFF.

This clonotype was found many times. The V and J genes are TRBV7-2 and TRBJ1-6; tentatively, D is TRBD1 (5 bases). Trimming took off 1 base at V and 7 bases at J, with 11 bases between the two ends. This CDR3 comprises 15 residues. The germline V gene has CDR1 SGHTA and CDR2 FQGNSA. CDR3 nucleotides: TGTGCCAGCAGCTTAGTGGCCCAGGGCAATTCACCCCTCCACTTT. Translating it yields CASSLVAQGNSPLHF.

This clonotype was seen ten or more times. V usage is TRBV27 and J usage is TRBJ2-3; 10 bases match TRBD2. Germline V lookup: CDR1 MNHEY, CDR2 SMNVEV (reference sequence). The CDR3 contains 15 residues. Trimming took 8 bases from V and 4 from J; bases not matched to a gene: 9. CDR3 region: CASGVAGGRADTQYF. CDR3 nucleotide sequence: TGTGCCAGCGGAGTAGCGGGGGGCCGGGCAGATACGCAGTATTTT.

CDR3 sequence (DNA): TGCAGTGCTACCGGGACAGGGGTCACAGATACGCAGTATTTT. Translated: CSATGTGVTDTQYF. This chain connects TRBV20-1 to TRBJ2-3; 10 nucleotides align to TRBD1. Germline V gives CDR1 DFQATT, CDR2 SNEGSKA (reference sequence). This CDR3 contains 14 residues. The ends lost 4 bases at V and 2 bases at J; junction bases unmatched: 3.

The chain couples TRBV19 to TRBJ1-4, with D possibly being TRBD1 (5 bases). This CDR3 has 15 residues. Germline V lookup: CDR1 LNHDA, CDR2 SQIVND (reference sequence). V was trimmed by 5 bases and J by 3 bases, leaving 13 bases between them. As DNA, the CDR3 is TGTGCCAGTAGTTTTACAGGTTTGGCTAATGAAAAACTGTTTTTT. It codes for CASSFTGLANEKLFF.

There are many counts of this clonotype. V usage is TRBV18 and J usage is TRBJ1-2; D is undetermined. Between the trimmed V and J ends, which lost 3 bases and 2 bases, there was a span of 16 bases. CDR3 length: 16 residues. CDR1 and CDR2 (germline): KGHSH, LQKENI. Written as DNA, the CDR3 is TGTGCCAGCTCACCCAACGGGCTCCCCACAAACTATGGCTACACCTTC. Translated: CASSPNGLPTNYGYTF.

This clonotype has only a few counts. The chain recombines TRBV6-6 with TRBJ1-3, with D perhaps TRBD1 (5 bases). Germline V gene data show CDR1 as MNHNY and CDR2 as SVGAGI (reference sequence). The CDR3 extends over 13 amino acids. V lost 10 bases to trimming and J lost 3 bases, with 13 bases between them. The DNA of the CDR3 is TGTGCCATCCGAGGGACGGATGGAAACACCATATATTTT. Translated: CAIRGTDGNTIYF.

V usage is TRBV10-3 and J usage is TRBJ1-1, with 10 bases that match TRBD1. Looked up from germline, CDR1 is ENHRY and CDR2 is SYGVKD. Trimming cost V 5 bases and J 3 bases; bases outside gene matches: 6. The CDR3 runs to 15 residues. CDR3 amino acids: CAISSGTGVYTEAFF. DNA for the CDR3: TGTGCCATCAGTTCCGGGACAGGGGTGTACACTGAAGCTTTCTTT.

There are a few counts of this clonotype. The chain is built from TRBV7-2 and TRBJ1-4; TRBD1 might be the D (6 bases). The germline V gene has CDR1 SGHTA and CDR2 FQGNSA. The V end lost 4 bases, the J end lost 5 bases, and 14 bases lay between the germline ends. The CDR3 spans 15 residues. The CDR3 sequence is CASSSLGRGNEKLFF. The CDR3 DNA reads TGTGCCAGCAGCTCCCTAGGGAGGGGGAATGAAAAACTGTTTTTT.

This clonotype showed up many times. The rearrangement uses TRBV19 and TRBJ1-2, with D unclear. Germline assignment: CDR1 LNHDA and CDR2 SQIVND (reference sequence). The CDR3 sequence is 15 residues long. V was clipped by 2 bases and J by 6 bases, with 16 bases between them. CDR3 residues: CASSITQPGGHGYTF. The CDR3 nucleotides read TGTGCCAGTAGTATAACCCAACCCGGTGGCCATGGCTACACCTTC.